These 19 T cell receptor beta chains came from one sample sequenced in a study of T cell responses to AZD1222 COVID-19 vaccine. Some clones are missing from TCRdb's copy, which holds only in-frame ones; the method was immunoSEQ multiplex PCR. Here the sample spans 95,000 to 100,000 clones, about 89% being singletons. The sequences come from peripheral blood, collected 28 days after the second AZD1222 dose. These receptors came from an adult who received the AZD1222 COVID-19 vaccine.

This clone was seen more than once but under ten times. V usage is TRBV19 and J usage is TRBJ1-5, with D hard to call. Deletions cut 3 bases from V and 1 base from J, with 7 bases between. Germline loops: CDR1 LNHDA, CDR2 SQIVND (reference sequence). The CDR3 length is 14 residues. The CDR3 DNA reads TGTGCCAGTAGTATGTCTGACAGCAATCAGCCCCAGCATTTT. This encodes CASSMSDSNQPQHF.

The chain carries TRBV19 and TRBJ1-2; TRBD1 matches at 7 bases. Germline V CDR1 and CDR2: LNHDA, SQIVND (reference sequence). With V trimmed by 6 bases and J by 1 base, 8 bases remained unmatched. This CDR3 is 15 amino acids long. The CDR3 region is CASRGQDPYNYGYTF. CDR3 DNA: TGTGCCAGTAGAGGACAGGACCCATATAACTATGGCTACACCTTC.

This clone came up once. V usage is TRBV18 and J usage is TRBJ2-5; 8 bases agree with TRBD1. CDR1 and CDR2 (germline): KGHSH, LQKENI. J was trimmed by 5 bases and V by 2 bases; bases with no gene match: 7. The length of the CDR3 is 15 residues. The CDR3 bases are TGTGCCAGCTCACCAGAGACAGGGGCGGAGGAGACCCAGTACTTC. Its translation is CASSPETGAEETQYF. The variable domain in full, with the rest retrieved from reference TRBV18 and TRBJ2-5, is NAGVMQNPRHLVRRRGQEARLRCSPMKGHSHVYWYRQLPEEGLKFMVYLQKENIIDESGMPKERFSAEFPKEGPSILRIQQVVRGDSAAYFCASSPETGAEETQYFGPGTRLLVL.

In its sample, this clone was seen a few times. Compared with germline, one end of the junction differs, possibly owing to a read error. This chain links TRBV7-7 with TRBJ2-2; 12 positions agree with TRBD1. Germline values: CDR1 SSHAT, CDR2 FNYEAQ (reference sequence). The CDR3 runs 17 residues. In DNA form, the CDR3 reads TGTGCTAGCAGCTTATGGGACAGGGGGCCGAACACCGGGGAGCTGTTTTTT. Protein sequence: CASSLWDRGPNTGELFF.

The J gene is TRBJ1-1, the V gene TRBV29-1, with D uncertain. The V end was cut by 7 bases, the J end by 1 base, with 10 bases between. This CDR3 is 12 amino acids long. Germline-derived CDR1 and CDR2 are SQVTM and ANQGSEA. The CDR3 here is CSARLWNTEAFF. CDR3 sequence (DNA): TGCAGCGCACGACTGTGGAACACTGAAGCTTTCTTT.

This clone has just one count. In nucleotides, the CDR3 is TGTGCCAGCAGCTTTCTGGGACGGGCCACTGAAGCTTTCTTT. Translating it yields CASSFLGRATEAFF. The chain recombines TRBV7-9 with TRBJ1-1; a weak D match, TRBD1 (5 bases). Between the trimmed V and J ends, which lost 3 bases and 4 bases, there was a span of 12 bases. This CDR3 has 14 residues. The germline V gene encodes CDR1 SEHNR and CDR2 FQNEAQ (reference sequence). The variable domain in full, with the rest retrieved from reference TRBV7-9 and TRBJ1-1, is DTGVSQNPRHKITKRGQNVTFRCDPISEHNRLYWYRQTLGQGPEFLTYFQNEAQLEKSRLLSDRFSAERPKGSFSTLEIQRTEQGDSAMYLCASSFLGRATEAFFGQGTRLTVV.

The chain has TRBV2 and TRBJ2-5; TRBD2 is a possible D gene (6 bases). The germline gives CDR1 SNHLY, CDR2 FYNNEI. The V and J ends lost 9 bases and 0 bases respectively, with 11 bases between them. The length of the CDR3 is 13 residues. The CDR3 sequence: CASEREYQETQYF. CDR3 DNA sequence: TGTGCCAGTGAACGGGAGTACCAAGAGACCCAGTACTTC.

This sequence joins TRBV19 and TRBJ2-7, with D unclear. The germline V gene has CDR1 LNHDA and CDR2 SQIVND (reference sequence). V was cut by 1 base and J by 2 bases, with 6 bases left in between. The CDR3 is made up of 13 amino acids. This CDR3 is CASSIGQAYEQYF. CDR3 sequence (DNA): TGTGCCAGTAGTATAGGGCAGGCCTACGAGCAGTACTTC. Full variable domain (outside the CDR3, taken from reference TRBV19 and TRBJ2-7): DGGITQSPKYLFRKEGQNVTLSCEQNLNHDAMYWYRQDPGQGLRLIYYSQIVNDFQKGDIAEGYSVSREKKESFPLTVTSAQKNPTAFYLCASSIGQAYEQYFGPGTRLTVT.

The J gene is TRBJ2-2, the V gene TRBV4-2; tentatively, D is TRBD1 or TRBD2 (5 bases each). Germline V CDR1 and CDR2: LGHNA, YNFKEQ. The germline V and J ends were trimmed by 4 bases and 2 bases, with 11 bases remaining between them. The CDR3 extends over 15 amino acids. The CDR3 protein is CASSPQGDNTGELFF. CDR3 nucleotides: TGTGCCAGCAGCCCACAAGGGGACAACACCGGGGAGCTGTTTTTT.

The J gene is TRBJ2-3, the V gene TRBV30, with no clear D. This CDR3 is 12 amino acids long. Trimming took 3 bases from V and 1 from J, leaving 5 bases between them. Germline V gives CDR1 GTSNPN, CDR2 SVGIG (reference sequence). This chain's CDR3 is CAWRYRTDTQYF. The CDR3 nucleotides are TGTGCCTGGAGATACCGCACAGATACGCAGTATTTT.

This sequence joins TRBV28 and TRBJ2-1; 11 bases map to TRBD2. This CDR3 region has 14 residues. The V segment lost 5 bases and the J segment 5 bases; nucleotides outside the gene matches: 2. Germline loops: CDR1 MDHEN, CDR2 SYDVKM. The CDR3 is CASSGLAGHNEQFF. The CDR3 DNA sequence: TGTGCCAGCAGTGGACTAGCGGGCCACAATGAGCAGTTCTTC.

The chain uses TRBV5-4 and TRBJ2-3, with D possibly TRBD1 on 6 matching bases. This CDR3 is built from 15 residues. Deletions cut 0 bases from V and 4 bases from J, with 12 bases between. Germline CDR1 is SGHNT and CDR2 is YYREEE (reference sequence). In DNA form, the CDR3 reads TGTGCCAGCAGCTTGGGGGTAGAGGGGGCAGATACGCAGTATTTT. Its protein is CASSLGVEGADTQYF.

This clone was counted a few times. The chain recombines TRBV19 with TRBJ2-2; D perhaps matches TRBD1 (6 bases). V shed 8 bases and J shed 1 base, with 14 bases lying between them. There are 15 residues in the CDR3. The germline V gene has CDR1 LNHDA and CDR2 SQIVND (reference sequence). This CDR3 is CASQFGTWNTGELFF. For the CDR3, the DNA is TGTGCCAGTCAATTCGGGACATGGAACACCGGGGAGCTGTTTTTT.

V gene TRBV19 combines with J gene TRBJ2-7; D is uncertain. This CDR3 has 16 residues. CDR1 and CDR2 from the germline V gene are LNHDA and SQIVND (reference sequence). The ends were cut back, 3 bases at V and 0 bases at J, with 15 bases in the middle. The CDR3 nucleotides read TGTGCCAGTAGTATCACGCTCGTTTCGAGCTCCTACGAGCAGTACTTC. This encodes CASSITLVSSSYEQYF.

V gene TRBV14 combines with J gene TRBJ2-3, with D uncertain. Germline V gene data show CDR1 as SGHDN and CDR2 as FVKESK. The CDR3 covers 11 residues. With 4 bases removed from V and 5 bases from J, the gap between germline ends came to 4 bases. CDR3 nucleotide sequence: TGTGCCAGCAGCCCCGGAGATACGCAGTATTTT. Translating gives CASSPGDTQYF.

This chain joins TRBV5-4 and TRBJ2-3; a possible D gene is TRBD1 (6 bases). This CDR3 region has 17 residues. V was trimmed by 0 bases and J by 0 bases, leaving 14 bases between them. Germline V gives CDR1 SGHNT, CDR2 YYREEE (reference sequence). The CDR3 DNA sequence: TGTGCCAGCAGCTTGGTGGGTGGGGGCTCTAGCACAGATACGCAGTATTTT. Translating gives CASSLVGGGSSTDTQYF.

The CDR3 protein is CASSAWTGSDEQFF. DNA of the CDR3: TGTGCCAGTAGTGCCTGGACAGGGTCAGATGAGCAGTTCTTC. The chain uses TRBV19 and TRBJ2-1; 8 bases are a match to TRBD1. This CDR3 contains 14 residues. V was pared by 5 bases and J by 8 bases, with 8 bases of the junction left unmatched. Germline CDR1 reads LNHDA; CDR2 reads SQIVND (reference sequence).

Written as DNA, the CDR3 is TGTGCCAGCTCACCGTCGGGGACTAGCTTCTCCTACGAGCAGTACTTC. Translated, it gives CASSPSGTSFSYEQYF. This chain joins TRBV18 and TRBJ2-7; 9 bases fit TRBD2. The CDR3 consists of 16 residues. V trimming: 3 bases; J trimming: 0 bases; junction bases outside the gene matches: 6. Germline CDR1 is KGHSH and CDR2 is LQKENI.

The chain links TRBV5-4 to TRBJ1-1; TRBD1 might be the D (5 bases). Deletions cut 4 bases from V and 1 base from J, with 17 bases between. This CDR3 has 16 amino acids. In germline, CDR1 is SGHNT, CDR2 YYREEE (reference sequence). CDR3 in DNA: TGTGCCAGCAGCCCCAAAGGGCAGGGAGCGAACACTGAAGCTTTCTTT. Its translation: CASSPKGQGANTEAFF. The whole variable domain, remainder taken from reference TRBV5-4 and TRBJ1-1, is ETGVTQSPTHLIKTRGQQVTLRCSSQSGHNTVSWYQQALGQGPQFIFQYYREEENGRGNFPPRFSGLQFPNYSSELNVNALELDDSALYLCASSPKGQGANTEAFFGQGTRLTVV.